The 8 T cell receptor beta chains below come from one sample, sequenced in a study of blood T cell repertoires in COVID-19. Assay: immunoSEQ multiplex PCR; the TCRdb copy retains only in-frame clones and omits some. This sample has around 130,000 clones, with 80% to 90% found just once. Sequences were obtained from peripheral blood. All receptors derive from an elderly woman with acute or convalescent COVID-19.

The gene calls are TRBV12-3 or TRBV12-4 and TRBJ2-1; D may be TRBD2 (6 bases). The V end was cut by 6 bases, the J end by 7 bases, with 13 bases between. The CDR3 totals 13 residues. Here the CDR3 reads CASSRLSGNEQFF. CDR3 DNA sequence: TGTGCCAGCAGCCGACTTAGCGGAAATGAGCAGTTCTTC.

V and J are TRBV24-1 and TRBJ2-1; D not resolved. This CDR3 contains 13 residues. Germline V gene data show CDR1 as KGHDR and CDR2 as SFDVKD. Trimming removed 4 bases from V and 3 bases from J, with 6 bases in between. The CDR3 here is CATSDRVYNEQFF. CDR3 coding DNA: TGTGCCACCAGTGACCGGGTCTACAATGAGCAGTTCTTC.

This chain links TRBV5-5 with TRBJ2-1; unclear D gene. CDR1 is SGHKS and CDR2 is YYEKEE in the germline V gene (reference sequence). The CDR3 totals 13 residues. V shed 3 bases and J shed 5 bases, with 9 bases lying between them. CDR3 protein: CASSSDWNNEQFF. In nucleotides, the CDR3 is TGTGCCAGCAGCTCTGACTGGAACAATGAGCAGTTCTTC.

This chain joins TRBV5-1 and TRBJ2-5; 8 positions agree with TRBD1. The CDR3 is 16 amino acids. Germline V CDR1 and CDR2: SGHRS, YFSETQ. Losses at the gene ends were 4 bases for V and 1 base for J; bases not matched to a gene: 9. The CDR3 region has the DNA TGCGCCAGCAGCATCCAGGGGGCACCGCTCCAAGAGACCCAGTACTTC. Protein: CASSIQGAPLQETQYF.

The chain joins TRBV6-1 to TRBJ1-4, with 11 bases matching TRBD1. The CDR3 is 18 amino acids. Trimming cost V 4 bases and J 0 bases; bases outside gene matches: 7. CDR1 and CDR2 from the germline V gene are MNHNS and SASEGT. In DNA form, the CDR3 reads TGTGCCAGCAGTGGCCGGACAGGGGGCCATCCAACTAATGAAAAACTGTTTTTT. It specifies CASSGRTGGHPTNEKLFF.

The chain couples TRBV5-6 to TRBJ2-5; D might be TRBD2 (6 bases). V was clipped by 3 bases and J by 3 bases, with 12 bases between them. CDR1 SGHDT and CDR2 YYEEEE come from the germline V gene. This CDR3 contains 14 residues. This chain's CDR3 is CASSSRDSKETQYF. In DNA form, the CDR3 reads TGTGCCAGCAGCTCGAGGGACTCGAAAGAGACCCAGTACTTC.

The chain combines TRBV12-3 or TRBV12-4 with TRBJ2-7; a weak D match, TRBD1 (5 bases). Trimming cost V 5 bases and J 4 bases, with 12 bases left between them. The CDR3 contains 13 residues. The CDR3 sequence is CASSTRDSYEQYF. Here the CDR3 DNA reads TGTGCCAGCAGTACCCGAGACAGTTACGAGCAGTACTTC.

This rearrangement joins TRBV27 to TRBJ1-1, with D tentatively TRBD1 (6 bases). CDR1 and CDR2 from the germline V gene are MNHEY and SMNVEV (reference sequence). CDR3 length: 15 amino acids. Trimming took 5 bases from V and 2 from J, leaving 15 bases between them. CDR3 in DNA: TGTGCCAGCAGTCGGTGGGGGCGAGAAAACACTGAAGCTTTCTTT. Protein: CASSRWGRENTEAFF.